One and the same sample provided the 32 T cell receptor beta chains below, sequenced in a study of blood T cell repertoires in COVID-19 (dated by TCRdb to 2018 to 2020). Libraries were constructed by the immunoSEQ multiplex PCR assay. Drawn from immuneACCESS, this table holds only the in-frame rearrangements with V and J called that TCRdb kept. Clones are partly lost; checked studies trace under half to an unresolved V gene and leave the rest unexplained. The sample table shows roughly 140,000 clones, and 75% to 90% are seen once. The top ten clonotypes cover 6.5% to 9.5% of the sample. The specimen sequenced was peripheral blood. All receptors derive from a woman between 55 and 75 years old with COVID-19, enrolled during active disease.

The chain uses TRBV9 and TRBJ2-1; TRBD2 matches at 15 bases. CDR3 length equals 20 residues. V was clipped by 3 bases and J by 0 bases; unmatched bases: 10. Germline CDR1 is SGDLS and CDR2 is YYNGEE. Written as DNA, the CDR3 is TGTGCCAGCAGCGCGATGGGGACTAGCGGGGGGCAAAGCTCCTACAATGAGCAGTTCTTC. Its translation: CASSAMGTSGGQSSYNEQFF.

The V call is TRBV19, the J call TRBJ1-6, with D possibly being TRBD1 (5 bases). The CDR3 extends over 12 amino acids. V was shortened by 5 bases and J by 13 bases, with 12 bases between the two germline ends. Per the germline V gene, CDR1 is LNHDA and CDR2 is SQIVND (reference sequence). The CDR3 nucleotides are TGTGCCAGTAGTGGACGGGGACTGCCCCTCCACTTT. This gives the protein CASSGRGLPLHF.

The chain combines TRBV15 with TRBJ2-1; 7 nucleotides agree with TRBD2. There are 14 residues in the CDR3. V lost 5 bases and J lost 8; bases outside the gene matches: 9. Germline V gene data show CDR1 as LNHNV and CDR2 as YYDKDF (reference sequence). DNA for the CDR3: TGTGCCACCAGCCCCACCCTAGCGGCGTATGAGCAGTTCTTC. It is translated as CATSPTLAAYEQFF.

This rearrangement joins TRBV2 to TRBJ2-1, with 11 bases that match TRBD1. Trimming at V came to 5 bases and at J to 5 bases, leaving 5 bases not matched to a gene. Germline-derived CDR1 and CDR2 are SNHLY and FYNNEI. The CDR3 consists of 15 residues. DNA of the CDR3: TGTGCCAGCAGTCGGGACAGGGGGTCAGACAATGAGCAGTTCTTC. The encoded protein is CASSRDRGSDNEQFF. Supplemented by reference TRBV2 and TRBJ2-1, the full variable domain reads EPEVTQTPSHQVTQMGQEVILRCVPISNHLYFYWYRQILGQKVEFLVSFYNNEISEKSEIFDDQFSVERPDGSNFTLKIRSTKLEDSAMYFCASSRDRGSDNEQFFGPGTRLTVL.

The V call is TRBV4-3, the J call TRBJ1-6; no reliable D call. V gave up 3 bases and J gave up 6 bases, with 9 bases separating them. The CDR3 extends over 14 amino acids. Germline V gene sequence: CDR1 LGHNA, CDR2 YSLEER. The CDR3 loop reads CASSHGSSNSPLHF. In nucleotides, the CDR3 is TGCGCCAGCAGCCACGGGTCTTCTAATTCACCCCTCCACTTT.

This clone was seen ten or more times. The CDR3 protein is CASRLAGNDNEQFF. CDR3 coding DNA: TGTGCCAGCCGACTAGCGGGGAATGACAATGAGCAGTTCTTC. This rearrangement joins TRBV19 to TRBJ2-1; TRBD2 agrees at 11 bases. The germline V gene encodes CDR1 LNHDA and CDR2 SQIVND (reference sequence). After removal of 9 bases from V and 5 bases from J, the junction contained 6 bases not matched to a gene. This CDR3 comprises 14 residues.

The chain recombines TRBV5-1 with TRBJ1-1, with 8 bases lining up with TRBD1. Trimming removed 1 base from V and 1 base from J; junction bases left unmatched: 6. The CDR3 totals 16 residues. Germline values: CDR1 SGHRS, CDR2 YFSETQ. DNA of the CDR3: TGCGCCAGCAGCTTGTTGCAGGGGGCACGGAACACTGAAGCTTTCTTT. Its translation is CASSLLQGARNTEAFF.

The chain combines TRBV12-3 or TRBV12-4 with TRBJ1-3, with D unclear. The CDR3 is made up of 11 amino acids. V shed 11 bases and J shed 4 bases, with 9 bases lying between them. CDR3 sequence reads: CAGTVGNTIYF. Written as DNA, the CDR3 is TGTGCCGGTACAGTAGGAAACACCATATATTTT.

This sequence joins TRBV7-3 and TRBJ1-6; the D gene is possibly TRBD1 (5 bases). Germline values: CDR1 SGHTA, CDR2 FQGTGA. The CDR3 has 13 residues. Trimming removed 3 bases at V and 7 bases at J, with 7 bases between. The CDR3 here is CASSFRGNSPLHF. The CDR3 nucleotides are TGTGCCAGCAGCTTTAGGGGAAATTCACCCCTCCACTTT.

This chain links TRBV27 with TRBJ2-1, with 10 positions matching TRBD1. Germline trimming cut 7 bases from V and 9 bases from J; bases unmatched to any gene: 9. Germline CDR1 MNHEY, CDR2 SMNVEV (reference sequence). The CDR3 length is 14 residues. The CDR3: CASIWTGGVGEQFF. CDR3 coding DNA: TGTGCCAGCATTTGGACAGGGGGGGTCGGTGAGCAGTTCTTC.

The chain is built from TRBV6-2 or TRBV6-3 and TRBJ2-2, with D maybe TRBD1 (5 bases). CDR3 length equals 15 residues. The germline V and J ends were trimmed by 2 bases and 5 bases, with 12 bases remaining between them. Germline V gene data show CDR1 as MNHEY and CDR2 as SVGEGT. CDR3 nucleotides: TGTGCCAGCAGTTACCAACTACAGGATACCGGGGAGCTGTTTTTT. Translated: CASSYQLQDTGELFF.

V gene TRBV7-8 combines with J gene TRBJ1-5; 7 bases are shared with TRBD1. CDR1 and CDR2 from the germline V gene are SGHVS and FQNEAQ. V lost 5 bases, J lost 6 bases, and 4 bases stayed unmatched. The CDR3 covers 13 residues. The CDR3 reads CASSEDRAQPQHF. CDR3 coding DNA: TGTGCCAGCAGCGAAGACAGGGCTCAGCCCCAGCATTTT. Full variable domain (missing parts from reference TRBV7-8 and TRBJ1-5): GAGVSQSPRYKVAKRGQDVALRCDPISGHVSLFWYQQALGQGPEFLTYFQNEAQLDKSGLPSDRFFAERPEGSVSTLKIQRTQQEDSAVYLCASSEDRAQPQHFGDGTRLSIL.

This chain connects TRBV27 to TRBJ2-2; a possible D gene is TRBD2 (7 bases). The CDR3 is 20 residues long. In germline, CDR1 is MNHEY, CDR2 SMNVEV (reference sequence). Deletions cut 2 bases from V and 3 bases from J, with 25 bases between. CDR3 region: CASSLKPSPEGGRDTGELFF. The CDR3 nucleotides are TGTGCCAGCAGTTTAAAGCCCTCTCCTGAGGGGGGGCGGGACACCGGGGAGCTGTTTTTT.

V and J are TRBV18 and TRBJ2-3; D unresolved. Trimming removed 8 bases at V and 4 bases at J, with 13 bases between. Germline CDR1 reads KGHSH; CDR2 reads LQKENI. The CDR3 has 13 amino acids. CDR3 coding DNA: TGTGCCAGCCATCGCGGCGGCGCAGATACGCAGTATTTT. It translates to CASHRGGADTQYF.

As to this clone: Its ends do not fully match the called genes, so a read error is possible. The CDR3 DNA reads as TGTGCCAGCAGGGAAGGGACAGGGGGCCCGGAGTTTGGCGAGACCCAGTACTTC. As protein: CASREGTGGPEFGETQYF. The chain uses TRBV6-1 and TRBJ2-5, with 12 nucleotides matching TRBD1. This CDR3 is 18 amino acids long. Germline CDR1 is MNHNS and CDR2 is SASEGT.

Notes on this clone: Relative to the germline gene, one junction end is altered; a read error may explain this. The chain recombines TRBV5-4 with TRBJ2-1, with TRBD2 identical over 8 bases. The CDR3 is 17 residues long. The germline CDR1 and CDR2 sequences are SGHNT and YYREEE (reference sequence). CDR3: CAPSLGPRGGEVNEQFF. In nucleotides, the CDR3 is TGCGCCCCCAGCTTGGGCCCACGGGGGGGGGAGGTTAATGAGCAGTTCTTC.

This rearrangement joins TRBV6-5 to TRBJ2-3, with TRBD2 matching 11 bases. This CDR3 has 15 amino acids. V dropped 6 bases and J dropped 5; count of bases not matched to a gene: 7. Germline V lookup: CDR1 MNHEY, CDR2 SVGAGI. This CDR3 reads CASSLSGGAGDTQYF. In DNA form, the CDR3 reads TGTGCCAGCAGCCTTAGCGGGGGGGCGGGAGATACGCAGTATTTT.

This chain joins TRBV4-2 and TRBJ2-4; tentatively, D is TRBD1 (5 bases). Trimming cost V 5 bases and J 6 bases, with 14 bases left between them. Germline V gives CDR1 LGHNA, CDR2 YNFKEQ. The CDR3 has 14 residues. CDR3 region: CASSGGAPGNIQYF. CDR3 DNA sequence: TGTGCCAGCAGCGGTGGGGCGCCGGGAAACATTCAGTACTTC.

The CDR3: CASKVGGLNTEAFF. CDR3 bases: TGTGCCAGCAAGGTCGGGGGGCTGAACACTGAAGCTTTCTTT. This sequence joins TRBV6-5 and TRBJ1-1; perhaps TRBD1 as D (6 bases). Trimming cost V 7 bases and J 0 bases, with 12 bases left between them. Germline V lookup: CDR1 MNHEY, CDR2 SVGAGI. CDR3 size: 14 residues.

CDR3 amino acids: CAWSVLGRTGGNEKLFF. CDR3 bases: TGTGCCTGGAGTGTGTTGGGGCGAACAGGGGGTAATGAAAAACTGTTTTTT. V gene TRBV30 combines with J gene TRBJ1-4; 8 positions agree with TRBD1. V lost 0 bases, J lost 4 bases, and 10 bases stayed unmatched. Germline loops: CDR1 GTSNPN, CDR2 SVGIG (reference sequence). The CDR3 length is 17 residues.

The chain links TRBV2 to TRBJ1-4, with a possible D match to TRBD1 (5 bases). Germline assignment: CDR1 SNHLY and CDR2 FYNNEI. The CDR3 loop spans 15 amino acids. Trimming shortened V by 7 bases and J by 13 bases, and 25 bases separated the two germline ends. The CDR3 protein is CASTGLRGQMKRLFF. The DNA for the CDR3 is TGTGCCAGCACGGGACTCCGGGGCCAAATGAAAAGACTGTTTTTT. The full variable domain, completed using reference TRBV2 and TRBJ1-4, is EPEVTQTPSHQVTQMGQEVILRCVPISNHLYFYWYRQILGQKVEFLVSFYNNEISEKSEIFDDQFSVERPDGSNFTLKIRSTKLEDSAMYFCASTGLRGQMKRLFFGSGTQLSVL.

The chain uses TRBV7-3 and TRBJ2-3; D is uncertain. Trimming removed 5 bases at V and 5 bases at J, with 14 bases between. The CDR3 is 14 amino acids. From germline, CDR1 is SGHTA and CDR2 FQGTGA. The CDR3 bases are TGTGCCAGCAGCCCGATTTCTAGAATAGATACGCAGTATTTT. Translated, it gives CASSPISRIDTQYF.

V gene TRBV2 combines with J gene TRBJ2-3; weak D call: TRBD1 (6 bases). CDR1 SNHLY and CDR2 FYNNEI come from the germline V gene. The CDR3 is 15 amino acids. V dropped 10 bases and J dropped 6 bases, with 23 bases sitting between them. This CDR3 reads CATPRSGRGIDTQYF. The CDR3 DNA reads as TGTGCCACCCCGCGGTCGGGCAGGGGAATCGATACGCAGTATTTT.

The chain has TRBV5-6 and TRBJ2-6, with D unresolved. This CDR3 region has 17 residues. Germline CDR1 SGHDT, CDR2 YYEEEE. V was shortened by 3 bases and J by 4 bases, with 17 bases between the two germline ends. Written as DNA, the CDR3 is TGTGCCAGCAGCTCCGGTCTCCTGGAGCCCGGGGCCAACGTCCTGACTTTC. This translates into CASSSGLLEPGANVLTF.

The CDR3 region is CASSPLTSTDTQYF. CDR3 coding DNA: TGTGCCAGCAGTCCACTAACTAGCACAGATACGCAGTATTTT. The rearrangement uses TRBV9 and TRBJ2-3; unclear D gene. The CDR3 runs 14 residues. Trimming left V 5 bases short and J 0 bases short, with 10 bases between. CDR1 SGDLS and CDR2 YYNGEE come from the germline V gene.

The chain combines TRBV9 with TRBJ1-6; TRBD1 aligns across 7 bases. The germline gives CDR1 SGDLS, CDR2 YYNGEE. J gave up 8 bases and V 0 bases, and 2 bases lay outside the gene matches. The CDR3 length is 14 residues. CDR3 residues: CASSVEQGDSPLHF. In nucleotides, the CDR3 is TGTGCCAGCAGCGTAGAGCAGGGGGATTCACCCCTCCACTTT.

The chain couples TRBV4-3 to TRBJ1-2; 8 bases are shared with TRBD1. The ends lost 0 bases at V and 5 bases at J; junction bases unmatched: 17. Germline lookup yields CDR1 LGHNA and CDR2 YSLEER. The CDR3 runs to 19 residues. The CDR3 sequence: CASSQDRRGQGAPRYGYTF. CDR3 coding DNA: TGCGCCAGCAGCCAAGATAGAAGAGGGCAGGGGGCCCCGCGGTATGGCTACACCTTC.

In DNA form, the CDR3 reads TGTGCCAGCAGCGGAAGACAGGGGAGAAACACTGAAGCTTTCTTT. Translation: CASSGRQGRNTEAFF. The rearrangement joins TRBV7-9 to TRBJ1-1; 8 bases map to TRBD1. Germline loops: CDR1 SEHNR, CDR2 FQNEAQ (reference sequence). The CDR3 is 15 residues long. Trimming removed 5 bases from V and 2 bases from J; junction bases left unmatched: 7.

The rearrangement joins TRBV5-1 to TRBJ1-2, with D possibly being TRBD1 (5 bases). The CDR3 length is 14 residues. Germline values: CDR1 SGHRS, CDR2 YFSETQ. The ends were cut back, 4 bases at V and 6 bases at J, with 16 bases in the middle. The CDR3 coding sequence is TGCGCCAGCAGCCCCACACGCGGGGGAGATGGCTACACCTTC. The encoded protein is CASSPTRGGDGYTF.

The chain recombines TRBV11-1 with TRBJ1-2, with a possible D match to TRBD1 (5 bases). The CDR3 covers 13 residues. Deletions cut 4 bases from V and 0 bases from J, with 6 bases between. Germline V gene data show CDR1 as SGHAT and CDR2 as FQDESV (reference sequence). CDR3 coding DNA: TGTGCCAGCAGCTCAGGGTCTAACTATGGCTACACCTTC. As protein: CASSSGSNYGYTF.

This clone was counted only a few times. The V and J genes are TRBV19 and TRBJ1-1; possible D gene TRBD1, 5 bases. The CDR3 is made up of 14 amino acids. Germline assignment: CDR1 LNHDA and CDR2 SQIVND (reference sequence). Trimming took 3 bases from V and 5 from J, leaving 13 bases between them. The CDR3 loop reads CASSMRGPGTEAFF. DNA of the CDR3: TGTGCCAGTAGTATGCGGGGCCCCGGTACTGAAGCTTTCTTT.

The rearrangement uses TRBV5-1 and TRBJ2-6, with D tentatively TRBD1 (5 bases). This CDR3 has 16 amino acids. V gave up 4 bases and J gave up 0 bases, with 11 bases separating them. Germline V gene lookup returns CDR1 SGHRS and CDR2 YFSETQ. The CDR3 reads CASSQGPISGANVLTF. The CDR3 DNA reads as TGCGCCAGCAGCCAGGGCCCAATCTCTGGGGCCAACGTCCTGACTTTC.